Each of the 10 T cell receptor beta chains below was sequenced from the same sample in a study of blood T cell repertoires in COVID-19. Sequencing was performed with immunoSEQ multiplex PCR; in TCRdb, only in-frame clones are kept and a portion is missing. Of about 300,000 clones listed, approximately 85% are singletons. Sequencing used peripheral blood. The receptors were gathered from a woman between 50 and 59 years old with acute or convalescent COVID-19.

This chain uses TRBV5-1 with TRBJ2-2; 10 bases match TRBD2. V shed 6 bases, J shed 3 bases, and the junction held 5 bases outside the gene matches. The CDR3 has 15 amino acids. CDR1 SGHRS and CDR2 YFSETQ come from the germline V gene. DNA for the CDR3: TGCGCCAGCACCCCAGGACTAGCGGACACCGGGGAGCTGTTTTTT. Translated: CASTPGLADTGELFF. Full variable domain (remainder filled in from reference TRBV5-1 and TRBJ2-2): KAGVTQTPRYLIKTRGQQVTLSCSPISGHRSVSWYQQTPGQGLQFLFEYFSETQRNKGNFPGRFSGRQFSNSRSEMNVSTLELGDSALYLCASTPGLADTGELFFGEGSRLTVL.

The chain uses TRBV11-2 and TRBJ2-1; 7 nucleotides line up with TRBD2. Germline-derived CDR1 and CDR2 are SGHAT and FQNNGV. With V trimmed by 1 base and J by 4 bases, 1 base remained unmatched. CDR3 length: 14 residues. The chain's CDR3 is CASSLAGGYNEQFF. The CDR3 DNA is TGTGCCAGCAGCTTAGCGGGGGGATACAATGAGCAGTTCTTC. Based on the CDR3 plus reference TRBV11-2 and TRBJ2-1, the full variable domain is EAGVAQSPRYKIIEKRQSVAFWCNPISGHATLYWYQQILGQGPKLLIQFQNNGVVDDSQLPKDRFSAERLKGVDSTLKIQPAKLEDSAVYLCASSLAGGYNEQFFGPGTRLTVL.

The chain employs TRBV11-3 and TRBJ2-5, with TRBD1 identical over 8 bases. The ends lost 5 bases at V and 5 bases at J; junction bases unmatched: 4. CDR1 is SGHNT and CDR2 is YENEEA in the germline V gene. This CDR3 region has 13 residues. DNA for the CDR3: TGTGCCAGCAGCCCAGACAGGGGTGAGACCCAGTACTTC. Its protein is CASSPDRGETQYF.

DNA for the CDR3: TGTGCCAGCAGCTCTGGACTGTTGTCCTACGAGCAGTACTTC. This sequence encodes CASSSGLLSYEQYF. The chain links TRBV11-2 to TRBJ2-7, with D possibly being TRBD2 (5 bases). This CDR3 has 14 residues. Deletions cut 4 bases from V and 1 base from J, with 11 bases between. Germline values: CDR1 SGHAT, CDR2 FQNNGV.

The chain uses TRBV24-1 and TRBJ1-2; 7 bases are shared with TRBD1. Germline CDR1 KGHDR, CDR2 SFDVKD. V gave up 6 bases and J gave up 3 bases; unmatched junction bases: 9. This CDR3 has 15 amino acids. CDR3 DNA sequence: TGTGCCACCAGTAGTCCCAGGGGGGCGGACTATGGCTACACCTTC. It yields the protein CATSSPRGADYGYTF.

This chain joins TRBV6-5 and TRBJ2-7, with D possibly being TRBD2 (6 bases). This CDR3 is built from 14 residues. CDR1 MNHEY and CDR2 SVGAGI come from the germline V gene. Trimming took off 2 bases at V and 6 bases at J, with 14 bases between the two ends. CDR3 region: CASSYGGRHFEQYF. CDR3 DNA sequence: TGTGCCAGCAGTTACGGAGGGAGGCACTTCGAGCAGTACTTC.

The chain couples TRBV28 to TRBJ2-1; 7 bases match TRBD2. The germline V gene has CDR1 MDHEN and CDR2 SYDVKM. This CDR3 contains 13 residues. Trimming at V came to 6 bases and at J to 8 bases, leaving 7 bases not matched to a gene. The CDR3 DNA sequence: TGTGCCAGCAGGCTAGCGGCTCTTCATGAGCAGTTCTTC. Residues: CASRLAALHEQFF.

J is TRBJ2-5 and V is TRBV15; D might be TRBD2 (5 bases). CDR1 and CDR2 (germline): LNHNV, YYDKDF (reference sequence). The V gene lost 7 bases and the J gene lost 2 bases, with 11 bases spanning the gap. This CDR3 contains 13 residues. CDR3 amino acids: CATTRGRQETQYF. CDR3 DNA: TGTGCCACCACCCGGGGAAGGCAAGAGACCCAGTACTTC. The entire variable domain, with the rest obtained from reference TRBV15 and TRBJ2-5, is as follows: DAMVIQNPRYQVTQFGKPVTLSCSQTLNHNVMYWYQQKSSQAPKLLFHYYDKDFNNEADTPDNFQSRRPNTSFCFLDIRSPGLGDTAMYLCATTRGRQETQYFGPGTRLLVL.

The V gene is TRBV18, the J gene TRBJ2-2; TRBD2 matches at 10 bases. After removal of 6 bases from V and 0 bases from J, the junction contained 7 bases not matched to a gene. The germline V gene has CDR1 KGHSH and CDR2 LQKENI. This CDR3 is built from 17 residues. The CDR3 loop reads CASSRTSGESNTGELFF. The CDR3 region has the DNA TGTGCCAGCTCTCGGACTAGCGGTGAATCGAACACCGGGGAGCTGTTTTTT.

The CDR3 loop is CASSIDGTSGSNTGELFF. The CDR3 DNA sequence: TGTGCCAGTAGTATAGACGGGACTAGCGGATCGAACACCGGGGAGCTGTTTTTT. This chain uses TRBV19 with TRBJ2-2; TRBD2 matches 11 bases. Germline V gives CDR1 LNHDA, CDR2 SQIVND (reference sequence). The CDR3 covers 18 residues. V dropped 0 bases and J dropped 0; count of bases not matched to a gene: 3.